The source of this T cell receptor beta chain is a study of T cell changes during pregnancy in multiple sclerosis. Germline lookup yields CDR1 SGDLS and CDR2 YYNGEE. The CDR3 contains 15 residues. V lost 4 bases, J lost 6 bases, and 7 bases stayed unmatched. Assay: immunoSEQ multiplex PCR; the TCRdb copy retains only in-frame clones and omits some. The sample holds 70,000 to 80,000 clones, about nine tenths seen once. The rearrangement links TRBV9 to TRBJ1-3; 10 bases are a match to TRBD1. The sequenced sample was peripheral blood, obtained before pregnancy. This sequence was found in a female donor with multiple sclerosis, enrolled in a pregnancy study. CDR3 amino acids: CASSTRTGGVNTIYF. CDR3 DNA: TGTGCCAGCAGCACGCGGACAGGGGGAGTAAACACCATATATTTT.